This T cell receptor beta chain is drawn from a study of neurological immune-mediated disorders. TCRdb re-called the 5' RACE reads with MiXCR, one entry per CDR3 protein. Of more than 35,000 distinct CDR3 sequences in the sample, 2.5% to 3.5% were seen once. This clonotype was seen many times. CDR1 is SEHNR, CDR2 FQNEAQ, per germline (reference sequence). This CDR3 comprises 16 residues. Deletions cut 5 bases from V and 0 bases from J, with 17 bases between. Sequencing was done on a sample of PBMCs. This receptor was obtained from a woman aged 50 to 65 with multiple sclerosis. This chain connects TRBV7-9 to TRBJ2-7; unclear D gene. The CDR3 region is CASSLNPDSSSYEQYF. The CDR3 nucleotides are TGTGCCAGCAGCCTAAATCCAGACTCCAGCTCCTACGAGCAGTACTTC. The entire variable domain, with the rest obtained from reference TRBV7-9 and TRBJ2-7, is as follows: DTGVSQNPRHKITKRGQNVTFRCDPISEHNRLYWYRQTLGQGPEFLTYFQNEAQLEKSRLLSDRFSAERPKGSFSTLEIQRTEQGDSAMYLCASSLNPDSSSYEQYFGPGTRLTVT.